This T cell receptor beta chain is drawn from a study of human T cells and chemical hapten exposure. At the level of the study: Sensitization involved placing 2% DPC onto an approximately 2 cm by approximately 2 cm region of upper inner arm skin.

Specified time point: patch test 3, about 24 weeks after DPC sensitization. Indicated treatment: therapeutic diphenylcyclopropenone sensitization with weekly scalp DPC. The authors extracted total RNA from unfractionated whole blood. Worth noting for this clonotype: The antigen remains undetermined.

Regarding the study as a whole: High-frequency TCRs, those above 1 in 1000, stayed the same after DPC sensitization. While controls formed fewer of them, expanded TCRs formed significantly more large CDR3 similarity clusters.

TCRdb re-derived calls from the RACE reads in MiXCR, one entry per CDR3 protein. The sample has 30,000 to 40,000 distinct CDR3 sequences; 9.5% to 15% are singletons. The CDR3 loop spans 15 amino acids. The ends lost 6 bases at V and 1 base at J; junction bases unmatched: 3. CDR1 and CDR2 from the germline V gene are LGHNT and FRNRAP. This specimen consisted of whole blood, obtained in connection with sensitization to the hapten diphenylcyclopropenone (DPC). This TCR came from a woman between 40 and 50 years old with alopecia areata. Some clones in this sample may be carry-over from other donors' samples. The chain couples TRBV12-5 to TRBJ2-1, with 10 bases aligning to TRBD2. The CDR3 sequence: CASGAGLASYNEQFF. The CDR3 region has the DNA TGTGCTAGTGGGGCGGGACTAGCGTCCTACAATGAGCAGTTCTTC.